One T cell receptor beta chain is described in this entry. Its binding antigen is unknown. No much larger clone is present one base from it, and per-base qualities are unavailable. The sample originates from a study of CD8+ T cells in alopecia areata (dated by TCRdb to the late 2010s). Regarding the study in general: The treated patients took part in an open-label pilot trial in which moderate-to-severe alopecia areata was treated with oral tofacitinib at 5 to 10 mg twice daily. Tofacitinib was administered for 6 to 18 months, and 6 months of follow-up off drug were then conducted to assess delayed response and recurrence. High-throughput TCRbeta sequencing was used to examine T cell clonal expansion in alopecia areata in both the C3H/HeJ mouse model and human patients. On the human side, TCRbeta sequencing was run on scalp tissue and on sorted CD4+ and CD8+ peripheral blood T cells from healthy controls and from alopecia areata patients with either patchy or totalis/universalis disease. Patients on tofacitinib were biopsied at baseline and after 4 and 24 weeks of treatment, and several of the patients also had a later scalp biopsy. Scalp clonality was compared among normal scalp (n=4), patchy alopecia areata scalp (n=8), and alopecia totalis/universalis scalp (n=8). RNA came from the PAXgene miRNA kit for fixed scalp, the miRNeasy kit for PBMCs, and the RNeasy kit for mouse skin. TCRbeta CDR3 regions were amplified by immunoSEQ multiplex PCR with 35 Vbeta forward and 13 Jbeta reverse primers. Broader findings and caveats from the paper: TCR sequences shared between patients were less clear than in mice, possibly partly because of HLA diversity in the patient population. Scalp TCR repertoire analysis is complicated because resident alphabeta T cells in normal human skin are also sequenced, whereas mouse skin is dominated by gammadelta T cells. Higher clonality and more expanded CD8+ clones were observed in lesional scalp than in normal scalp, particularly in alopecia totalis/universalis, a finding suggestive of antigenic drive.

Library prep was done by the immunoSEQ multiplex PCR assay. RNA was extracted from all samples and reverse transcribed into cDNA, which served as template for TCR sequencing. First-strand cDNA was synthesized with SuperScript III using a 2:1 mix of oligo-dT and random hexamers. A synthetic immune receptor repertoire was used to measure amplification bias, and any remaining bias was corrected computationally. On the authors' methods: Raw reads were preprocessed for error removal, and CDR3 was defined according to IMGT conventions as running from the conserved cysteine to phenylalanine. Clonality was computed by normalizing Shannon entropy by log2 of the number of productive unique TCRs and subtracting the result from 1. Whether scalp clones were CD4 or CD8 was inferred by matching scalp TCRbeta sequences against CD4 and CD8 repertoires sorted from blood. Held by TCRdb, this immuneACCESS table contains in-frame sequences only and omits some clones. Under half of the omission traces to an unresolved V gene where checked; the cause of the rest is unknown. The V and J calls and the clone size are those of that table, but D and trimming were determined from the DNA. This sample has roughly 180,000 clones in its table, and almost 65% of those were observed once. Jointly, the top ten make up under 2% of the sample.

The sample's time point, from its label and the paper: baseline before oral tofacitinib. Peripheral blood and lesional scalp punch biopsies were obtained from patients with alopecia areata. PBMCs were isolated by density centrifugation and stained for CD3, CD4 and CD8, after which CD4+ and CD8+ T cells were sorted on a FACSAria. From the cysteine up to the phenylalanine, the CDR3 has a length of 14 residues. Only CDR3 DNA remains: 42 bases, in frame from the first base. The CDR1 and CDR2 encoded by the germline V gene are SGHTA and FQGTGA. The junction carries 8 bases between V and J, which are trimmed by 0 bases and 3 bases respectively.

The specimen was CD4+ T cells sorted from blood, collected at week 0. In this chain, TRBV7-3 is recombined with TRBJ1-2; matching of 5 bases hints at TRBD1 as the D gene. This clonotype was obtained from a human donor with alopecia areata. The DNA reads as follows: TGTGCCAGCAGCTTAACGGGACGGGACTATGGCTACACCTTC. It specifies CASSLTGRDYGYTF.